Shown below are 23 T cell receptor beta chains from a single sample sequenced in a study of cytomegalovirus exposure and HLA in healthy donors. The protocol was immunoSEQ multiplex PCR, while the TCRdb copy is restricted to in-frame clones and leaves out a portion. The data show around 99,000 clones, roughly 90% seen once. Sequencing input: PBMCs. These receptors were taken from a woman aged 18-29 years in good health and CMV-seronegative.

The V call is TRBV13, the J call TRBJ1-5; 8 bases match TRBD1. Germline V gives CDR1 PRHDT, CDR2 FYEKMQ (reference sequence). The CDR3 is made up of 15 amino acids. V was pared by 1 base and J by 2 bases, with 1 base of the junction left unmatched. This CDR3 is CASSLAGQGNQPQHF. The CDR3 DNA is TGTGCCAGCAGCTTAGCGGGACAGGGCAATCAGCCCCAGCATTTT. Filled out from reference TRBV13 and TRBJ1-5, the complete variable domain reads AAGVIQSPRHLIKEKRETATLKCYPIPRHDTVYWYQQGPGQDPQFLISFYEKMQSDKGSIPDRFSAQQFSDYHSELNMSSLELGDSALYFCASSLAGQGNQPQHFGDGTRLSIL.

V gene TRBV5-1 combines with J gene TRBJ2-5; 9 bases line up with TRBD1. The J segment lost 5 bases and the V segment lost 0 bases, leaving 8 bases of the junction unmatched. Per the germline V gene, CDR1 is SGHRS and CDR2 is YFSETQ. CDR3 length equals 16 residues. The CDR3 region has the DNA TGCGCCAGCAGCTTGGATGGTAGGGGGACAGGGGAGACCCAGTACTTC. Translating it yields CASSLDGRGTGETQYF.

This chain joins TRBV10-2 and TRBJ1-2; 9 nucleotides agree with TRBD1. Germline V gene data show CDR1 as WSHSY and CDR2 as SAAADI. Trimming at V came to 4 bases and at J to 4 bases, leaving 7 bases not matched to a gene. CDR3 length: 15 amino acids. The CDR3 nucleotides read TGCGCCAGCAGTGGACGAACAGGGGGCGGCTATGGCTACACCTTC. It encodes CASSGRTGGGYGYTF.

V usage is TRBV11-1 and J usage is TRBJ2-2, with 10 bases aligning to TRBD1. The length of the CDR3 is 17 residues. Losses at the gene ends were 1 base for V and 4 bases for J; bases not matched to a gene: 6. Germline V gene sequence: CDR1 SGHAT, CDR2 FQDESV (reference sequence). DNA of the CDR3: TGTGCCAGCAGCTTAGGGCACGGGACAGGGGCCACCGGGGAGCTGTTTTTT. Its translation: CASSLGHGTGATGELFF.

V usage is TRBV28 and J usage is TRBJ2-7; 13 bases map to TRBD2. The CDR3 loop spans 18 amino acids. The V gene's germline CDR1 is MDHEN and CDR2 SYDVKM. The V segment lost 5 bases and the J segment 5 bases; nucleotides outside the gene matches: 15. The CDR3 sequence: CASSGGFWTSGSRNEQYF. CDR3 nucleotides: TGTGCCAGCAGTGGAGGCTTTTGGACTAGCGGGAGTCGGAACGAGCAGTACTTC.

The chain carries TRBV7-3 and TRBJ1-1, with a tentative D call TRBD1 (5 bases). CDR3 length: 16 residues. The ends were cut back, 5 bases at V and 3 bases at J, with 19 bases in the middle. CDR1 and CDR2 from the germline V gene are SGHTA and FQGTGA. The CDR3 spells CASSRGGGIGDTEAFF. DNA for the CDR3: TGTGCCAGCAGCCGGGGGGGAGGGATTGGGGACACTGAAGCTTTCTTT. The whole variable domain, filled in from reference TRBV7-3 and TRBJ1-1, reads GAGVSQTPSNKVTEKGKYVELRCDPISGHTALYWYRQSLGQGPEFLIYFQGTGAADDSGLPNDRFFAVRPEGSVSTLKIQRTERGDSAVYLCASSRGGGIGDTEAFFGQGTRLTVV.

This clone was counted between two and nine times. This chain joins TRBV5-6 and TRBJ2-7; 8 nucleotides agree with TRBD1. The CDR3 contains 15 residues. CDR1 is SGHDT, CDR2 YYEEEE, per germline. V lost 4 bases to trimming and J lost 9 bases; unmatched junction nucleotides: 15. The CDR3 region has the DNA TGTGCCAGCAGCACCCCCGGGACAGGTAACGAAGTGCAGTACTTC. Protein product: CASSTPGTGNEVQYF.

V gene TRBV4-3 combines with J gene TRBJ1-5; TRBD1 agrees at 8 bases. This CDR3 is built from 14 residues. CDR1 is LGHNA, CDR2 YSLEER, per germline. Trimming removed 6 bases from V and 5 bases from J; junction bases left unmatched: 6. The CDR3: CASSRSDRDQPQHF. The CDR3, as DNA: TGCGCCAGCAGTCGTTCGGACAGGGATCAGCCCCAGCATTTT.

This chain links TRBV7-6 with TRBJ2-2; TRBD2 agrees at 8 bases. The CDR3 has 15 amino acids. Germline CDR1 SGHVS, CDR2 FNYEAQ. V lost 5 bases to trimming and J lost 6 bases; unmatched junction nucleotides: 8. As DNA, the CDR3 is TGTGCCAGCAGCCCGGCGAAAGCGGGGGCCGGGGAGCTGTTTTTT. Amino acids: CASSPAKAGAGELFF.

The sample holds one count of this clone. This rearrangement joins TRBV10-2 to TRBJ1-6; 10 bases agree with TRBD1. The CDR3 contains 13 residues. Looked up from germline, CDR1 is WSHSY and CDR2 is SAAADI. Trimming removed 6 bases from V and 13 bases from J; junction bases left unmatched: 6. CDR3 amino acids: CASRGQGTGPLHF. CDR3 nucleotide sequence: TGCGCCAGCAGGGGACAGGGGACTGGGCCCCTCCACTTT.

V gene TRBV6-5 combines with J gene TRBJ1-2; D uncertain. Between the trimmed V and J ends, which lost 0 bases and 0 bases, there was a span of 8 bases. Looked up from germline, CDR1 is MNHEY and CDR2 is SVGAGI. This CDR3 is 15 amino acids long. CDR3 coding DNA: TGTGCCAGCAGTTACTCGGGAGGATCTAACTATGGCTACACCTTC. This translates into CASSYSGGSNYGYTF.

The chain has TRBV27 and TRBJ2-1, with 7 bases matching TRBD2. The CDR3 is made up of 15 amino acids. The germline V gene has CDR1 MNHEY and CDR2 SMNVEV (reference sequence). The trim removed 6 bases at V and 4 bases at J, leaving 9 bases unmatched. The CDR3 sequence is CASRMTSQTYNEQFF. The CDR3 DNA follows: TGTGCCAGCAGGATGACTAGCCAAACTTACAATGAGCAGTTCTTC.

The chain recombines TRBV5-6 with TRBJ2-7, with 7 bases fitting TRBD1. Looked up from germline, CDR1 is SGHDT and CDR2 is YYEEEE. CDR3 length: 15 residues. V was pared by 0 bases and J by 2 bases, with 5 bases of the junction left unmatched. Here the CDR3 reads CASSLVRQGAYEQYF. In nucleotides, the CDR3 is TGTGCCAGCAGCTTGGTTCGCCAGGGGGCCTACGAGCAGTACTTC.

Only a few counts were recorded for this clone. V usage is TRBV4-2 and J usage is TRBJ2-1, with D possibly matching TRBD1 (5 bases). The CDR3 is made up of 12 amino acids. Germline CDR1 and CDR2: LGHNA and YNFKEQ. Trimming removed 6 bases at V and 7 bases at J, with 10 bases between. CDR3 protein: CASRPPGNEQFF. Here the CDR3 DNA reads TGTGCCAGCAGACCACCAGGGAATGAGCAGTTCTTC.

The chain joins TRBV15 to TRBJ2-7, with 10 bases fitting TRBD1. The length of the CDR3 is 14 residues. The V gene end was trimmed by 3 bases and the J gene end by 4 bases; junction bases not matched to a gene: 3. CDR1 is LNHNV, CDR2 YYDKDF, per germline (reference sequence). As DNA, the CDR3 is TGTGCCACCAGCAGGGGGACAGGGGAGTACGAGCAGTACTTC. Amino acids: CATSRGTGEYEQYF.

J is TRBJ1-4 and V is TRBV27; D is uncertain. The CDR3 is made up of 13 amino acids. The ends were cut back, 6 bases at V and 7 bases at J, with 12 bases in the middle. CDR1 and CDR2 (germline): MNHEY, SMNVEV (reference sequence). The CDR3 DNA reads TGTGCCAGCAGCCGAGGCACGTTTGAAAAACTGTTTTTT. It encodes CASSRGTFEKLFF.

The chain uses TRBV5-5 and TRBJ1-1; D gene ambiguous. With 4 bases removed from V and 11 bases from J, the gap between germline ends came to 15 bases. The CDR3 covers 12 residues. Germline V CDR1 and CDR2: SGHKS, YYEKEE (reference sequence). The CDR3 region is CASSPGSQVAFF. In DNA, the CDR3 is TGTGCCAGCAGCCCGGGGTCTCAGGTCGCTTTCTTT. Full variable domain (missing parts from reference TRBV5-5 and TRBJ1-1): DAGVTQSPTHLIKTRGQQVTLRCSPISGHKSVSWYQQVLGQGPQFIFQYYEKEERGRGNFPDRFSARQFPNYSSELNVNALLLGDSALYLCASSPGSQVAFFGQGTRLTVV.

This clone was seen only a few times. The chain joins TRBV5-1 to TRBJ2-1, with no clear D. This CDR3 comprises 10 residues. Germline assignment: CDR1 SGHRS and CDR2 YFSETQ. V was trimmed by 8 bases and J by 12 bases, leaving 12 bases between them. CDR3 nucleotides: TGCGCCAGAGTTGTGGCAGGGCAGTTCTTC. Amino acid sequence: CARVVAGQFF. Complete variable domain (other parts from reference TRBV5-1 and TRBJ2-1): KAGVTQTPRYLIKTRGQQVTLSCSPISGHRSVSWYQQTPGQGLQFLFEYFSETQRNKGNFPGRFSGRQFSNSRSEMNVSTLELGDSALYLCARVVAGQFFGPGTRLTVL.

The rearrangement uses TRBV30 and TRBJ2-7; 9 positions match TRBD1. With V trimmed by 0 bases and J by 2 bases, 8 bases remained unmatched. Looked up from germline, CDR1 is GTSNPN and CDR2 is SVGIG (reference sequence). The CDR3 sequence is 16 residues long. This chain's CDR3 is CAWSVPPGQGTYEQYF. In DNA form, the CDR3 reads TGTGCCTGGAGTGTACCCCCGGGACAGGGTACCTACGAGCAGTACTTC.

The rearrangement uses TRBV28 and TRBJ2-1; D may be TRBD2 (6 bases). This CDR3 is 16 amino acids long. Germline V lookup: CDR1 MDHEN, CDR2 SYDVKM. Trimming took off 7 bases at V and 6 bases at J, with 22 bases between the two ends. The CDR3 loop is CASTAPGTSRVNEQFF. In DNA form, the CDR3 reads TGTGCCAGCACCGCCCCCGGGACTTCCCGGGTCAATGAGCAGTTCTTC.

This sequence joins TRBV5-6 and TRBJ2-7; possibly TRBD2 for D (6 bases). With 10 bases removed from V and 1 base from J, the gap between germline ends came to 15 bases. The germline CDR1 and CDR2 sequences are SGHDT and YYEEEE. The CDR3 runs 13 residues. The CDR3 reads CASYDSGSYEQYF. CDR3 nucleotide sequence: TGTGCCTCCTACGATAGCGGATCCTACGAGCAGTACTTC.

The chain has TRBV11-3 and TRBJ2-7, with TRBD2 matching 7 bases. With V trimmed by 5 bases and J by 0 bases, 4 bases remained unmatched. Per germline, CDR1 SGHNT and CDR2 YENEEA. This CDR3 is built from 14 residues. CDR3 amino acids: CASSPGTNSYEQYF. In nucleotides, the CDR3 is TGTGCCAGCAGCCCTGGGACTAACTCCTACGAGCAGTACTTC.

V is TRBV7-2 and J is TRBJ1-1; TRBD1 agrees at 8 bases. Per the germline V gene, CDR1 is SGHTA and CDR2 is FQGNSA. The CDR3 is 14 amino acids. With 4 bases clipped from V and 0 bases from J, the junction kept 1 base outside the gene matches. The CDR3 region is CASSSTGVNTEAFF. CDR3 bases: TGTGCCAGCAGCTCGACAGGGGTGAACACTGAAGCTTTCTTT.